The 17 T cell receptor beta chains below all came from one sample that was sequenced in a study of cytomegalovirus exposure and HLA in healthy donors. PCR primers comprised 60 Vbeta and 13 Jbeta primers. Assay: immunoSEQ multiplex PCR; the TCRdb copy retains only in-frame clones and omits some. The sample lists around 220,000 clones; nearly 80% were seen once. The sequenced sample consisted of PBMCs. All receptors derive from a man aged 18 to 29 in good health and CMV-seronegative.

A single count supports this clone. The CDR3 sequence is CASSEGWGGDGYTF. The CDR3 region has the DNA TGTGCCAGCAGTGAGGGATGGGGGGGCGATGGCTACACCTTC. This chain joins TRBV6-5 and TRBJ1-2; maybe TRBD1 (6 bases). Germline loops: CDR1 MNHEY, CDR2 SVGAGI. The CDR3 runs 14 residues. V lost 5 bases and J lost 6, with 16 bases in between.

This sequence joins TRBV9 and TRBJ2-5; 7 bases are shared with TRBD1. The CDR3 extends over 15 amino acids. CDR1 is SGDLS and CDR2 is YYNGEE in the germline V gene. V shed 2 bases, J shed 3 bases, and the junction held 7 bases outside the gene matches. Written as DNA, the CDR3 is TGTGCCAGCAGCGTGTTAGACAGGGTGGAAGAGACCCAGTACTTC. This gives the protein CASSVLDRVEETQYF.

The V gene is TRBV4-3, the J gene TRBJ2-1; TRBD2 agrees at 7 bases. V lost 1 base, J lost 6 bases, and 6 bases stayed unmatched. The CDR3 is 15 amino acids. Germline V gene data show CDR1 as LGHNA and CDR2 as YSLEER. Written as DNA, the CDR3 is TGCGCCAGCAGCCAAGGACTAGCAGGACCCAATGAGCAGTTCTTC. Its protein product is CASSQGLAGPNEQFF.

The rearrangement uses TRBV5-5 and TRBJ1-1, with 9 bases that match TRBD1. Trimming took 4 bases from V and 5 from J; bases not matched to a gene: 6. Per germline, CDR1 SGHKS and CDR2 YYEKEE (reference sequence). This CDR3 is built from 14 residues. The CDR3: CASSGWTGVTEAFF. The CDR3 bases are TGTGCCAGCAGCGGCTGGACAGGGGTGACTGAAGCTTTCTTT.

The rearrangement uses TRBV14 and TRBJ2-1; 9 bases map to TRBD2. V lost 4 bases and J lost 6; bases outside the gene matches: 1. The CDR3 length is 13 residues. Germline V gene sequence: CDR1 SGHDN, CDR2 FVKESK. Written as DNA, the CDR3 is TGTGCCAGCAGCCCGGGACTAGCCAATGAGCAGTTCTTC. Translation gives CASSPGLANEQFF.

The J gene is TRBJ1-4, the V gene TRBV6-5; D gene unclear. This CDR3 is 12 amino acids long. Germline lookup yields CDR1 MNHEY and CDR2 SVGAGI. The germline V and J ends were trimmed by 8 bases and 8 bases, with 12 bases remaining between them. CDR3 residues: CASRGLGEKLFF. CDR3 DNA sequence: TGTGCCAGCCGGGGTCTAGGGGAAAAACTGTTTTTT.

This clone was seen a few times. The chain employs TRBV7-2 and TRBJ2-5; 9 nucleotides line up with TRBD2. Per germline, CDR1 SGHTA and CDR2 FQGNSA. V lost 1 base to trimming and J lost 4 bases; unmatched junction nucleotides: 7. CDR3 length: 16 residues. This CDR3 reads CASSLDSGTSLETQYF. The CDR3 region has the DNA TGTGCCAGCAGCTTAGACTCCGGGACTAGCTTAGAGACCCAGTACTTC.

V gene TRBV15 combines with J gene TRBJ2-2; D ambiguous. This CDR3 is built from 12 residues. CDR1 is LNHNV, CDR2 YYDKDF, per germline (reference sequence). Trimming pared 3 bases from V and 7 bases from J, leaving 6 bases between. The DNA for the CDR3 is TGTGCCACCAGCAGGAGAGGCGGGGAGCTGTTTTTT. This codes for CATSRRGGELFF.

The rearrangement uses TRBV6-1 and TRBJ2-7; D is perhaps TRBD1 (6 bases). Germline lookup yields CDR1 MNHNS and CDR2 SASEGT. V lost 5 bases and J lost 1, with 12 bases in between. The CDR3 is made up of 14 amino acids. In nucleotides, the CDR3 is TGTGCCAGCAGTTTACAGGGAATGTCCTACGAGCAGTACTTC. Amino acid sequence: CASSLQGMSYEQYF.

V is TRBV2 and J is TRBJ1-1, with D perhaps matching TRBD1 (5 bases). Germline V gene data show CDR1 as SNHLY and CDR2 as FYNNEI. This CDR3 comprises 15 residues. V lost 5 bases and J lost 4, with 17 bases in between. CDR3 sequence (DNA): TGTGCCAGCAGTTACGAGTCCCAGGGAGGCACTGAAGCTTTCTTT. Its translation is CASSYESQGGTEAFF.

This clone was counted between two and nine times. DNA of the CDR3: TGCAGCCTTGGGGCCTGGAACACTGAAGCTTTCTTT. It yields the protein CSLGAWNTEAFF. This chain links TRBV29-1 with TRBJ1-1; a weak D match, TRBD1 (5 bases). Trimming took 8 bases from V and 1 from J, leaving 11 bases between them. The CDR3 runs to 12 residues. The V gene's germline CDR1 is SQVTM and CDR2 ANQGSEA. The full variable domain, with the rest looked up from reference TRBV29-1 and TRBJ1-1, is SAVISQKPSRDICQRGTSLTIQCQVDSQVTMMFWYRQQPGQSLTLIATANQGSEATYESGFVIDKFPISRPNLTFSTLTVSNMSPEDSSIYLCSLGAWNTEAFFGQGTRLTVV.

This sequence joins TRBV18 and TRBJ1-3; possibly TRBD1 for D (5 bases). The V end was cut by 2 bases, the J end by 2 bases, with 16 bases between. The CDR3 sequence is 17 residues long. CDR1 is KGHSH, CDR2 LQKENI, per germline. The CDR3 loop is CASSPVGQGGTGNTIYF. In nucleotides, the CDR3 is TGTGCCAGCTCACCAGTGGGCCAGGGAGGCACTGGAAACACCATATATTTT.

The genes are TRBV6-4 and TRBJ1-4; D might be TRBD1 (6 bases). Germline values: CDR1 MRHNA, CDR2 SNTAGT. V lost 6 bases to trimming and J lost 8 bases, with 13 bases between them. The CDR3 is made up of 13 amino acids. CDR3: CASRAGAGEKLFF. CDR3 nucleotides: TGTGCCAGCAGGGCAGGGGCAGGAGAAAAACTGTTTTTT.

The J gene is TRBJ2-5, the V gene TRBV13; 7 bases fit TRBD1. J gave up 4 bases and V 3 bases, and 5 bases lay outside the gene matches. The CDR3 length is 14 residues. Per germline, CDR1 PRHDT and CDR2 FYEKMQ (reference sequence). The DNA of the CDR3 is TGTGCCAGCAGCTTTTTAGGGGGCGGAGAGACCCAGTACTTC. Its translation: CASSFLGGGETQYF. The full variable domain, in which reference TRBV13 and TRBJ2-5 provide the parts outside the CDR3, is AAGVIQSPRHLIKEKRETATLKCYPIPRHDTVYWYQQGPGQDPQFLISFYEKMQSDKGSIPDRFSAQQFSDYHSELNMSSLELGDSALYFCASSFLGGGETQYFGPGTRLLVL.

The rearrangement links TRBV29-1 to TRBJ1-2; D is perhaps TRBD1 (5 bases). Trimming pared 5 bases from V and 5 bases from J, leaving 12 bases between. The CDR3 consists of 12 residues. Germline-derived CDR1 and CDR2 are SQVTM and ANQGSEA. This CDR3 reads CSVSTVLYGYTF. In nucleotides, the CDR3 is TGCAGCGTTTCGACAGTCCTATATGGCTACACCTTC.

The V gene is TRBV7-2, the J gene TRBJ2-2; 10 bases fit TRBD1. Germline V lookup: CDR1 SGHTA, CDR2 FQGNSA. V gave up 5 bases and J gave up 4 bases; unmatched junction bases: 7. The CDR3 consists of 16 residues. CDR3 bases: TGTGCCAGCAGCCCCGGACAGGGGGTTGGCACCGGGGAGCTGTTTTTT. It specifies CASSPGQGVGTGELFF.

The genes are TRBV21-1 and TRBJ1-4; TRBD1 reflects the table's D call only, with no check against the DNA. TRBV21-1 is a pseudogene locus. The length of the CDR3 is 15 residues. The CDR3 DNA reads as TGTGCCAGCAGCAAAGACCCAGGCTTTAATGAAAAACTGTTTTTT. As protein: CASSKDPGFNEKLFF.